This T cell receptor (beta chain) was recorded in a study of T-cell reconstitution after alpha-beta-depleted transplantation in children (dated by TCRdb to the mid-2010s). In terms of the full investigation: The study quantitatively tracked T-cell immune reconstitution after TCRalphabeta/CD19-depleted allogeneic hematopoietic cell transplantation in children using TCR repertoire profiling.

Study-level results and caveats: The apparently early alphabetaT-cell count recovery about two months after transplant was reportedly dependent on only several hundred rapidly expanded clones derived from non-depleted graft cells. The high TCRbeta diversity at day 60 in some patients was ascribed to recipient T cells and intrathymic progenitors that had survived conditioning. The frequencies of hyperexpanded clones fell over the following months, and after one year, T-cell counts and TCRbeta diversity were mostly attributed to newly produced T cells.

Worth noting for this clonotype: Its recognized antigen is unknown. The sample holds no much larger clone one base away, and base qualities are not on file.

Read against the paper, the sample's treatment or condition label means: allogeneic hematopoietic cell transplantation with graft depleted of TCRalphabeta T cells and CD19 B cells. The transplant recipients were children given TCRalphabeta/CD19-depleted allogeneic hematopoietic cell grafts. V and J are trimmed by 10 bases and 3 bases, and the gene matches miss 4 bases of the junction. The CDR3 runs 13 residues from the cysteine to the phenylalanine. Just CDR3 DNA is preserved here, 39 bases in frame from base 1. Library creation used PCR. The reads were generated on an Illumina HiSeq 2500. TCR libraries were prepared with molecular barcoding, using unique molecular identifiers to normalize TCRbeta repertoire quantification. Clones were called with MiXCR by TCRdb after fastp trimmed the public reads at Q25, and only in-frame beta chains were retained. Duplicate CDR3 protein sequences are folded into a single record with the most common DNA and genes. Recorded for this sample are 500,000 to 600,000 distinct CDR3 sequences; 25% to 30% of them occurred a single time. 35% to 40% of the sample comes from the top ten.

The sequence was collected from a boy under two years old with Wiskott-Aldrich syndrome, due to receive a stem cell transplant. Sequenced material: PBMCs, taken before TCRalphabeta/CD19-depleted stem cell transplant. The chain links TRBV12-3 or TRBV12-4 with TRBJ2-3, with TRBD2 matching 10 junction bases. The DNA reads TGTGCCACCCGGACTAGCGGAACAGATACGCAGTATTTT. It encodes CATRTSGTDTQYF.